This T cell receptor beta chain stems from a study of T-cell reconstitution after alpha-beta-depleted transplantation in children. The CDR3 has 14 residues. Germline CDR1 is ENHRY and CDR2 is SYGVKD. V shed 5 bases and J shed 6 bases, with 14 bases lying between them. This clonotype has a handful of counts. Unique molecular identifiers were incorporated during preparation of the TCRbeta library. TCRdb fed the PCR reads into MiXCR, producing one record per CDR3 protein. The table shows about 600,000 distinct CDR3 sequences, with under 12% occurring only once. This receptor was taken from a human donor who donated a stem cell graft to a child with acute myeloid leukemia. The source was PBMCs from the stem cell graft donor, collected from the stem cell graft. The chain joins TRBV10-3 to TRBJ1-5; D perhaps matches TRBD1 (5 bases). The CDR3: CAISRGRDGQPQHF. The DNA for the CDR3 is TGTGCCATCAGTAGGGGCAGGGACGGTCAGCCCCAGCATTTT.